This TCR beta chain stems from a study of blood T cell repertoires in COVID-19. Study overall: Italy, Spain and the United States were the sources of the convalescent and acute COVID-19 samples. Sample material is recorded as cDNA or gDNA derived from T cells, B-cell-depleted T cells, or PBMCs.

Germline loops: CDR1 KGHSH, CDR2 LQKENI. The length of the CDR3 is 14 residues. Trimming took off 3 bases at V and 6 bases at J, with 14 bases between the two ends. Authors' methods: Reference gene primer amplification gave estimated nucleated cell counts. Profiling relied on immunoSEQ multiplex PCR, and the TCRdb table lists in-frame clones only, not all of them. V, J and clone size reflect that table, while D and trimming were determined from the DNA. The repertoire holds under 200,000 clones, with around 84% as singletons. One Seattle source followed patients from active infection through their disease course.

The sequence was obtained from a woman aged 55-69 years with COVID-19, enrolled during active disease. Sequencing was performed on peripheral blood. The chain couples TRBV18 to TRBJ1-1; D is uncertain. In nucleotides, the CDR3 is TGTGCCAGCTCACCGAGCTCGGGGAAAGCTGAAGCTTTCTTT. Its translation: CASSPSSGKAEAFF.